This T cell receptor (beta chain) was identified in a study of blood T cell repertoires in COVID-19. Study-level background: PBMCs, B-cell-depleted T cells, or T cells provided the cDNA or gDNA that made up the material.

The cohort comprised adults aged about 18 to 100 years residing in under 25 US areas. Donors were grouped by their self-reported clinical history. Authors' data handling: How many nucleated cells were present was estimated from reference gene primer amplification. The method was immunoSEQ multiplex PCR; TCRdb's version includes in-frame clones alone and lacks a portion of them. V and J calls and clone size are copied from that table; D and trimming were computed from the DNA. This sample has 160,000 or so clones, with less than 90% found just once. Trimming pared 0 bases from V and 5 bases from J, leaving 6 bases between. CDR3 length equals 12 residues. Germline V CDR1 and CDR2: SGHRS, YFSETQ.

This receptor was identified in a human donor with acute COVID-19. The donor label of this sample is uncertain. What was sequenced was PBMCs or T cells enriched from blood (not recorded which). This chain uses TRBV5-1 with TRBJ2-7; the D gene is possibly TRBD1 (6 bases). CDR3 region: CASSLEGDEQYF. The CDR3, as DNA: TGCGCCAGCAGCTTGGAGGGGGACGAGCAGTACTTC.